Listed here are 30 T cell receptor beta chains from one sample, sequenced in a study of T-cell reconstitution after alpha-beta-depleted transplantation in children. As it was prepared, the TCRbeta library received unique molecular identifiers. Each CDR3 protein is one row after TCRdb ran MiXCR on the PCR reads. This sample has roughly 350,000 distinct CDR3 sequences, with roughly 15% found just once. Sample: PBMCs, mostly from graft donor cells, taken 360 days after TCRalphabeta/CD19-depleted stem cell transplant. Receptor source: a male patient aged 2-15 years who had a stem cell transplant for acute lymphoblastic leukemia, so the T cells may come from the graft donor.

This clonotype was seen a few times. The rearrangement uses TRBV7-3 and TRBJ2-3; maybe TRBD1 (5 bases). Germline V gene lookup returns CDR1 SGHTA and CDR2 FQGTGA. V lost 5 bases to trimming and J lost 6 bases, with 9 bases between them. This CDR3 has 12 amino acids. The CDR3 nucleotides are TGTGCCAGCAGCGTTGACAGTGATACGCAGTATTTT. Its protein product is CASSVDSDTQYF. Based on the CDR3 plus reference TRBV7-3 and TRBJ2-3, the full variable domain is GAGVSQTPSNKVTEKGKYVELRCDPISGHTALYWYRQSLGQGPEFLIYFQGTGAADDSGLPNDRFFAVRPEGSVSTLKIQRTERGDSAVYLCASSVDSDTQYFGPGTRLTVL.

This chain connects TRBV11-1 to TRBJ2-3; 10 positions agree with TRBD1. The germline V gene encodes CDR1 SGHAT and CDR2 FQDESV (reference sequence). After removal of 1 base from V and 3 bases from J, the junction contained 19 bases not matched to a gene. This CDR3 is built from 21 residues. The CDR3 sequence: CASSLGLVRDRGNRRTDTQYF. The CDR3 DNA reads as TGTGCCAGCAGCTTAGGTCTCGTACGGGACAGGGGAAATAGACGGACAGATACGCAGTATTTT. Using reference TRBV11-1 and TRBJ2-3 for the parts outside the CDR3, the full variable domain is EAEVAQSPRYKITEKSQAVAFWCDPISGHATLYWYRQILGQGPELLVQFQDESVVDDSQLPKDRFSAERLKGVDSTLKIQPAELGDSAMYLCASSLGLVRDRGNRRTDTQYFGPGTRLTVL.

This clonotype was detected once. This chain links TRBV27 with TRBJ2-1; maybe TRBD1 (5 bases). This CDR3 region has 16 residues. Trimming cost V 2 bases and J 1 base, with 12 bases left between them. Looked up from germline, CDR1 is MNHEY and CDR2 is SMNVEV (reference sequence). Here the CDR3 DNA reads TGTGCCAGCAGTTTACTTCGGGCAGGGTCCTACAATGAGCAGTTCTTC. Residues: CASSLLRAGSYNEQFF.

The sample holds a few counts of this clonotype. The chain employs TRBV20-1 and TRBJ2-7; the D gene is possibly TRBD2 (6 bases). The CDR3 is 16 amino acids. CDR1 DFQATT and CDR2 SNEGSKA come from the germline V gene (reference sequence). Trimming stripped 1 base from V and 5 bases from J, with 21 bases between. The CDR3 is CSARGLGGGGGHEQYF. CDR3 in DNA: TGCAGTGCTAGAGGATTGGGGGGAGGCGGAGGCCACGAGCAGTACTTC.

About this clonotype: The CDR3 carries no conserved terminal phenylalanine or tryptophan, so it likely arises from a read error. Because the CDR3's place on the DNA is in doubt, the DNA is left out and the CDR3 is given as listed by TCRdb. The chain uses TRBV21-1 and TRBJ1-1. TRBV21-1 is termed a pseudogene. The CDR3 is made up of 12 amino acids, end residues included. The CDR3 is CASSKLGDGSLL.

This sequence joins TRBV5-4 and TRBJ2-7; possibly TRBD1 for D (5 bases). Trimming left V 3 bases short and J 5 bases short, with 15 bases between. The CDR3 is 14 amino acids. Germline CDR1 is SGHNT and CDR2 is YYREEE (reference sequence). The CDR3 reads CASSWWGGANEQYF. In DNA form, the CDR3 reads TGTGCCAGCAGCTGGTGGGGCGGAGCGAACGAGCAGTACTTC.

CDR3 DNA: TGCGCCAGCAGCTCGCACACGGGGGGAAAAAACATTCAGTACTTC. Encoded protein: CASSSHTGGKNIQYF. The rearrangement links TRBV5-1 to TRBJ2-4; 7 nucleotides match TRBD2. Per the germline V gene, CDR1 is SGHRS and CDR2 is YFSETQ. The CDR3 loop spans 15 amino acids. The V gene end was trimmed by 3 bases and the J gene end by 4 bases; junction bases not matched to a gene: 7.

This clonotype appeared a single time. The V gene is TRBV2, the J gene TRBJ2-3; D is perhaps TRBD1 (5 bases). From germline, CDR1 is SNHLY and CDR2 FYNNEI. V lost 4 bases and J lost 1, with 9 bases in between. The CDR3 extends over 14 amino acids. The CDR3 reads CASSVRGGTDTQYF. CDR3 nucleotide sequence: TGTGCCAGCAGTGTAAGGGGCGGCACAGATACGCAGTATTTT.

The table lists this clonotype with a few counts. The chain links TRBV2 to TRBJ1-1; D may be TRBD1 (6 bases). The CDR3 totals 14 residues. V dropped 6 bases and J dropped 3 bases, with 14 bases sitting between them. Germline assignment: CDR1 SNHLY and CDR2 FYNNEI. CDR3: CASRTGARDTEAFF. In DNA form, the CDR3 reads TGTGCCAGCAGAACGGGGGCGCGGGACACTGAAGCTTTCTTT.

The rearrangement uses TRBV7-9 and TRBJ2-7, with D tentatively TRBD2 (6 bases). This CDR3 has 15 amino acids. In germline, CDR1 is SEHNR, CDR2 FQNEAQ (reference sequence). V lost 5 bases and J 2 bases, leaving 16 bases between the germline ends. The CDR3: CASSLLVGGPYEQYF. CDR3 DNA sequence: TGTGCCAGCAGCCTCCTAGTCGGAGGGCCCTACGAGCAGTACTTC.

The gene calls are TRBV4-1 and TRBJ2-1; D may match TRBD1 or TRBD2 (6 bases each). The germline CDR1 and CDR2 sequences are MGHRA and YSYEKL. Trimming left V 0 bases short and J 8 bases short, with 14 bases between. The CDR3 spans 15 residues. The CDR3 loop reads CASSQDPGAMDEQFF. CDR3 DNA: TGCGCCAGCAGCCAAGATCCGGGGGCCATGGATGAGCAGTTCTTC.

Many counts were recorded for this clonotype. CDR3 protein: CSAPETGGRETQYF. CDR3 DNA: TGCAGTGCTCCTGAGACAGGGGGGAGAGAGACCCAGTACTTC. The chain joins TRBV20-1 to TRBJ2-5; 9 bases map to TRBD1. Germline V gene data show CDR1 as DFQATT and CDR2 as SNEGSKA (reference sequence). This CDR3 contains 14 residues. Unmatched junction bases numbered 8, after V lost 5 bases and J lost 4 bases.

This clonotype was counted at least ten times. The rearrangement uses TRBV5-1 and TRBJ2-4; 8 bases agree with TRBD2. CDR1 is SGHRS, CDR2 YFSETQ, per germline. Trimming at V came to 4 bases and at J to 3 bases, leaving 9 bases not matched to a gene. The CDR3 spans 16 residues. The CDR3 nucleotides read TGCGCCAGCAGCCCGGCAGCGGGAGTTGTCAAAAACATTCAGTACTTC. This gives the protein CASSPAAGVVKNIQYF.

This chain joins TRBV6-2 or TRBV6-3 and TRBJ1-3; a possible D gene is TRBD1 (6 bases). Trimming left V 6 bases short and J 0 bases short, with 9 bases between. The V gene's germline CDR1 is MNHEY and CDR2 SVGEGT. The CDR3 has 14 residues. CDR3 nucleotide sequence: TGTGCCAGCAGATGGGACAACTCTGGAAACACCATATATTTT. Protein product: CASRWDNSGNTIYF.

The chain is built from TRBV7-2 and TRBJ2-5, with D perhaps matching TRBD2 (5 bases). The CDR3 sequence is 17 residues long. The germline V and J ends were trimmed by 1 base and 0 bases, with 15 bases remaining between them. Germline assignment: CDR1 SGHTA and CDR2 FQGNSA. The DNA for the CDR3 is TGTGCCAGCAGCTTAGGGGTAGGGCCACTAGACCAAGAGACCCAGTACTTC. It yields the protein CASSLGVGPLDQETQYF.

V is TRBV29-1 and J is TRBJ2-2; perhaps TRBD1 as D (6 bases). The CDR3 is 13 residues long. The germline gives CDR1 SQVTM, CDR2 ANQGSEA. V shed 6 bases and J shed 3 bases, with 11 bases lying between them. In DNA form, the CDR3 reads TGCAGCGTCGAAAAGGGGGACACCGGGGAGCTGTTTTTT. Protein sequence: CSVEKGDTGELFF.

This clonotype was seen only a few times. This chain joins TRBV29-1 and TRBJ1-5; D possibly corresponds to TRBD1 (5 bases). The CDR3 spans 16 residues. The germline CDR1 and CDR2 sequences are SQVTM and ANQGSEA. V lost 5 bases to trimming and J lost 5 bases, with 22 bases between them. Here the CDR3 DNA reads TGCAGCGTTCTCCACACCAGGGATGTTAACTATCAGCCCCAGCATTTT. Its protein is CSVLHTRDVNYQPQHF.

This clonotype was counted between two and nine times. Here the CDR3 reads CASSRLQGPGELFF. The CDR3 DNA follows: TGTGCCAGCAGCCGGCTCCAGGGTCCCGGGGAGCTGTTTTTT. This rearrangement joins TRBV14 to TRBJ2-2; D is possibly TRBD1 (5 bases). V was trimmed by 4 bases and J by 6 bases, leaving 12 bases between them. This CDR3 spans 14 amino acids. Germline CDR1 is SGHDN and CDR2 is FVKESK.

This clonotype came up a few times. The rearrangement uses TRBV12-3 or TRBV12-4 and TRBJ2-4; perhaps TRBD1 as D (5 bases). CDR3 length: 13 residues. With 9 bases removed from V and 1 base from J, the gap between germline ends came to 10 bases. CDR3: CARGRLAKNIQYF. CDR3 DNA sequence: TGTGCCAGGGGGCGGCTGGCCAAAAACATTCAGTACTTC.

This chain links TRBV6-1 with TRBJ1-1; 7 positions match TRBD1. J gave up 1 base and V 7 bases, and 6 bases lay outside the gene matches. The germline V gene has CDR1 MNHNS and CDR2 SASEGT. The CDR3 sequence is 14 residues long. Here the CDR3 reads CASTPNRGNTEAFF. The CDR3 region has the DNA TGTGCCAGCACCCCTAACAGGGGGAACACTGAAGCTTTCTTT.

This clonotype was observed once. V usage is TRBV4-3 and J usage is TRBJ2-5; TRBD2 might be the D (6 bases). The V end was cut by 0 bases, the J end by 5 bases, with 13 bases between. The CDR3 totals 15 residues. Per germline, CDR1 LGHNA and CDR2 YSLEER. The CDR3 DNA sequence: TGCGCCAGCAGCCAAGATTGGGACTCAAGGGAGACCCAGTACTTC. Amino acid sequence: CASSQDWDSRETQYF.

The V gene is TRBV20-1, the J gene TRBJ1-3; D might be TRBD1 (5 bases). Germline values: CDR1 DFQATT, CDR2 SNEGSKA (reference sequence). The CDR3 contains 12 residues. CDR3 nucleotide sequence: TGCAGCAGGGTCAGCTCTGGAAACACCATATATTTT. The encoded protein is CSRVSSGNTIYF.

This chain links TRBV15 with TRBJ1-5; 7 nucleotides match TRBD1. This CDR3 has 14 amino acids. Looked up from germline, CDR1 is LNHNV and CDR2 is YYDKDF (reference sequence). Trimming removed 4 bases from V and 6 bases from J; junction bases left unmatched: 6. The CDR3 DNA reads TGTGCCACCAGCAACGACAGGGTGGTTCAGCCCCAGCATTTT. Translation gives CATSNDRVVQPQHF. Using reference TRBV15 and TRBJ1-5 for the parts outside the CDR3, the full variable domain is DAMVIQNPRYQVTQFGKPVTLSCSQTLNHNVMYWYQQKSSQAPKLLFHYYDKDFNNEADTPDNFQSRRPNTSFCFLDIRSPGLGDTAMYLCATSNDRVVQPQHFGDGTRLSIL.

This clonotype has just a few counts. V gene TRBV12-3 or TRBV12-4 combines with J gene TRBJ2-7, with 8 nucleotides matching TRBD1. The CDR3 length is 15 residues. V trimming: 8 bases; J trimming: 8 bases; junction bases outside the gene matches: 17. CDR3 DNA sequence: TGTGCCAGCGCCCCTACGCGGACAGGGAGAATTAAGCAGTACTTC. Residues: CASAPTRTGRIKQYF.

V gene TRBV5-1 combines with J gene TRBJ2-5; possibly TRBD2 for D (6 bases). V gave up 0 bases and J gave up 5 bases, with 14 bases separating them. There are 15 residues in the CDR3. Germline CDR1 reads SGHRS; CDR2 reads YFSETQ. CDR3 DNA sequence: TGCGCCAGCAGCTTGGGAATAACTAGCAGGGAGACCCAGTACTTC. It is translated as CASSLGITSRETQYF.

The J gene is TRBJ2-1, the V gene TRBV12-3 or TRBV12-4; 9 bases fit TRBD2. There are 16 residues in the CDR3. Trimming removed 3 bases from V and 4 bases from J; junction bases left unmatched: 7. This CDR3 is CASSFAASGIYNEQFF. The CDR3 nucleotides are TGTGCCAGCAGTTTCGCGGCTAGCGGGATTTACAATGAGCAGTTCTTC.

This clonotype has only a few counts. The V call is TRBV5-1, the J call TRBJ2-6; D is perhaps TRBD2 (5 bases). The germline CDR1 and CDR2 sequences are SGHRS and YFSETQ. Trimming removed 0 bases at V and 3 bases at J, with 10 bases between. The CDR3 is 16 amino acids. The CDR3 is CASSLDPGDGANVLTF. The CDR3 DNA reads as TGCGCCAGCAGCTTGGACCCCGGGGATGGGGCCAACGTCCTGACTTTC.

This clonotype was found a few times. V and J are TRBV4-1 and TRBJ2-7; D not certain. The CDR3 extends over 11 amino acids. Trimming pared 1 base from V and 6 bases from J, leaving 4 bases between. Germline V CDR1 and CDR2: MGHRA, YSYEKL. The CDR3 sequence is CASSQVAEQYF. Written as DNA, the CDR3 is TGCGCCAGCAGCCAAGTTGCCGAGCAGTACTTC.

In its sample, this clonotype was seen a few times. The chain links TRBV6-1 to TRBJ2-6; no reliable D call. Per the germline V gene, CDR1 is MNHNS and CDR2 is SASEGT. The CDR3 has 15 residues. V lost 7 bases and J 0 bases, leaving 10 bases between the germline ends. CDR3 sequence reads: CASKIQSSGANVLTF. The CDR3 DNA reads TGTGCCAGCAAAATCCAGAGCTCTGGGGCCAACGTCCTGACTTTC.

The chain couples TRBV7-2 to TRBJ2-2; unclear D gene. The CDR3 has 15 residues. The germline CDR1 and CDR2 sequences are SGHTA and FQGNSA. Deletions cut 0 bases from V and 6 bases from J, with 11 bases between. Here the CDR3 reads CASSLARAFAGELFF. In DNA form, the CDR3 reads TGTGCCAGCAGCTTAGCGCGTGCGTTCGCCGGGGAGCTGTTTTTT.